The 8 T cell receptor beta chains reported below all come from one sample, sequenced in a study of PD-1 blockade in classical Hodgkin lymphoma. Clones were read by immunoSEQ multiplex PCR, and TCRdb kept only the in-frame ones, dropping some. The sample has 1,400 to 1,500 clones; more than 80% are singletons. Patients all relapsed after autologous stem cell transplantation, and there was variation in brentuximab vedotin exposure. The authors enriched CD8+ T cells from thawed PBMCs via magnetic negative selection. The sample was CD8+ T cells from blood, taken at baseline. The receptors come from a human donor with classical Hodgkin lymphoma.

CDR3 residues: CASSSGTGELFHEQYF. In nucleotides, the CDR3 is TGTGCCAGCAGCTCCGGGACAGGGGAACTTTTCCACGAGCAGTACTTC. The chain couples TRBV13 to TRBJ2-7, with 10 bases fitting TRBD1. The junction had 11 bases not matched to a gene; V was cut back by 4 bases and J by 5 bases. Germline V gene sequence: CDR1 PRHDT, CDR2 FYEKMQ (reference sequence). The CDR3 spans 16 residues.

This rearrangement joins TRBV6-1 to TRBJ2-7; D is ambiguous. Germline-derived CDR1 and CDR2 are MNHNS and SASEGT. Trimming shortened V by 4 bases and J by 3 bases, and 16 bases separated the two germline ends. The CDR3 runs to 15 residues. CDR3 loop: CASSGYDTTGYEQYF. The CDR3 DNA is TGTGCCAGCAGTGGATACGATACGACCGGCTACGAGCAGTACTTC.

This sequence joins TRBV6-6 and TRBJ2-2, with 9 bases matching TRBD1. The CDR3 extends over 14 amino acids. Germline V gives CDR1 MNHNY, CDR2 SVGAGI (reference sequence). V was pared by 5 bases and J by 7 bases, with 5 bases of the junction left unmatched. CDR3 amino acids: CASSGTGRIGELFF. The CDR3 DNA is TGTGCCAGCAGTGGGACAGGGCGTATCGGGGAGCTGTTTTTT.

The rearrangement uses TRBV7-2 and TRBJ2-7; 7 nucleotides agree with TRBD2. The junction had 20 bases not matched to a gene; V was cut back by 5 bases and J by 4 bases. Per germline, CDR1 SGHTA and CDR2 FQGNSA. The CDR3 runs to 18 residues. The CDR3 protein is CASSLSPRQSGEGYEQYF. For the CDR3, the DNA is TGTGCCAGCAGCCTTAGCCCACGACAGTCCGGGGAGGGGTACGAGCAGTACTTC.

The CDR3 loop reads CASSKLFPGPPPGYTF. Here the CDR3 DNA reads TGTGCCAGTAGTAAGCTCTTTCCGGGACCTCCTCCGGGCTACACCTTC. The chain recombines TRBV19 with TRBJ1-2, with D tentatively TRBD1 (5 bases). Germline CDR1 and CDR2: LNHDA and SQIVND (reference sequence). Trimming shortened V by 4 bases and J by 8 bases, and 23 bases separated the two germline ends. The CDR3 length is 16 residues.

To note about this clone: The junction does not match germline at one end; this may be a read error. V gene TRBV2 combines with J gene TRBJ2-7; D gene ambiguous. Germline CDR1 and CDR2: SNHLY and FYNNEI. The CDR3 runs to 13 residues. CDR3 DNA: TGTACCAGCAATGGAGACGATTCCTACGAGCAGTACTTC. Translation gives CTSNGDDSYEQYF. Supplemented by reference TRBV2 and TRBJ2-7, the full variable domain reads EPEVTQTPSHQVTQMGQEVILRCVPISNHLYFYWYRQILGQKVEFLVSFYNNEISEKSEIFDDQFSVERPDGSNFTLKIRSTKLEDSAMYFCTSNGDDSYEQYFGPGTRLTVT.

The chain is built from TRBV4-2 and TRBJ2-7, with a tentative D call TRBD2 (6 bases). The V gene lost 3 bases and the J gene lost 1 base, with 13 bases spanning the gap. CDR3 size: 15 residues. CDR1 and CDR2 (germline): LGHNA, YNFKEQ. CDR3 nucleotides: TGTGCCAGCAGCCAGGAGGGATGGGGGTCCTACGAGCAGTACTTC. Protein sequence: CASSQEGWGSYEQYF.

CDR3 in DNA: TGTGCCAGCAGCTTGGCGTGGCTCGAGGCCCAAGCCTACAATGAGCAGTTCTTC. Its translation: CASSLAWLEAQAYNEQFF. The V gene is TRBV5-5, the J gene TRBJ2-1; D is uncertain. The CDR3 is made up of 18 amino acids. V was shortened by 0 bases and J by 2 bases, with 18 bases between the two germline ends. The germline CDR1 and CDR2 sequences are SGHKS and YYEKEE (reference sequence).